Listed below are T cell receptor beta chains from one sample, sequenced in a study of blood T cell repertoires in COVID-19. Method: immunoSEQ multiplex PCR; TCRdb's copy keeps in-frame clones and lacks some. Here the sample spans roughly 330,000 clones, approximately 87% being singletons. Sequenced input: PBMCs or T cells enriched from blood (not recorded which). All receptors derive from a woman aged 25 to 39 who had recovered from COVID-19. CDR3s include the opening cysteine and the closing phenylalanine or tryptophan.

TRBV4-1	TRBJ1-3	CASSQPGDGAGNTIYF
TRBV30	TRBJ2-5	CAWGLKTGFLETQYF
TRBV7-2	TRBJ1-5	CASSLINQPQHF
TRBV14	TRBJ2-2	CASSRGGPGELFF
TRBV7-6	TRBJ2-7	CASSTAGTGDEQYF
TRBV7-9	TRBJ1-2	CASSPGQGLANYGYTF
TRBV6-5	TRBJ1-6	CASRATDRFVLHF
TRBV13	TRBJ2-3	CASSLGRGQGAVLDTQYF
TRBV29-1	TRBJ1-5	CSVRGNGNQPQHF
TRBV14	TRBJ1-3	CASSRTGFRGSGNTIYF
TRBV10-3	TRBJ1-3	CATRETGGGNTIYF
TRBV6-2/TRBV6-3	TRBJ1-1	CASSSAFRRGSTEAFF
TRBV4-2	TRBJ2-3	CASSQVSPGVSTDTQYF
TRBV2	TRBJ2-7	CASRSGGYEQYF
TRBV15	TRBJ1-2	CATSSRGYGYTF
TRBV19	TRBJ2-1	CASSTPPPGQGNSYNEQFF
TRBV9	TRBJ2-1	CASSAYSYNEQFF
TRBV24-1	TRBJ2-2	CATSAQDRDGGELFF
TRBV11-2	TRBJ2-5	CASSLGQRGETQYF
TRBV9	TRBJ2-1	CATSDGGSYNEQFF
TRBV6-5	TRBJ1-2	CASSGQGSNYGYTF
TRBV28	TRBJ2-1	CASSLASGGFNEQFF
TRBV5-1	TRBJ2-2	CASSAGQTNTGELFF
TRBV11-1	TRBJ1-1	CASSLAPWHQAFF
TRBV4-2	TRBJ2-3	CASSLRKAGYRDTQYF
TRBV3-1/TRBV3-2	TRBJ2-5	CASSDQEGSPAGRETQYF
TRBV16	TRBJ1-2	CASSPLGQGYGYTF